One sample yielded the 21 T cell receptor beta chains listed below, sequenced in a study of vaccination and CD4 T cells after COVID-19. Which antigens these TCRs recognize remains unknown. Treatment defined: roughly 10-day PBMC culture with coronavirus spike peptide pools or control peptides (ViraFEST assay). Cultured CD4+ T cell DNA underwent sequencing with the Oncomine TCR Beta short-read assay. TCRdb re-analysed the PCR reads in MiXCR, keeping a single row per CDR3 protein. The sample yields some 16,000 distinct CDR3 sequences, around 52% seen once. The sequenced sample was CD4+ T cells from blood, cultured in vitro, obtained before SARS-CoV-2 vaccination. The receptors were sampled from a human donor who had recovered from COVID-19.

V and J are TRBV20-1 and TRBJ1-2, with D possibly matching TRBD1 (6 bases). The CDR3 sequence is 13 residues long. From germline, CDR1 is DFQATT and CDR2 SNEGSKA (reference sequence). V was shortened by 4 bases and J by 4 bases, with 13 bases between the two germline ends. CDR3 protein: CSATAQGGYGYTF. CDR3 DNA: TGCAGTGCTACAGCACAGGGAGGCTATGGCTACACCTTC.

The chain links TRBV7-2 to TRBJ1-4; 7 bases are a match to TRBD1. CDR3 size: 15 residues. With V trimmed by 5 bases and J by 8 bases, 11 bases remained unmatched. CDR1 is SGHTA and CDR2 is FQGNSA in the germline V gene. The CDR3 nucleotides are TGTGCCAGCAGCCCGCTTACAGGGGTAGGGGAAAAACTGTTTTTT. Its protein product is CASSPLTGVGEKLFF.

This clonotype was found once. The J gene is TRBJ1-1, the V gene TRBV6-1; no definite D call. Trimming removed 6 bases at V and 4 bases at J, with 12 bases between. From germline, CDR1 is MNHNS and CDR2 SASEGT. The CDR3 is made up of 13 amino acids. The DNA for the CDR3 is TGTGCCAGCAGCACGAGACGGGCCACTGAAGCTTTCTTT. Translation gives CASSTRRATEAFF.

The sample holds a few counts of this clonotype. The rearrangement joins TRBV21-1 to TRBJ2-7; TRBD1, the table's D call, lacks a check against the DNA. TRBV21-1 is termed a pseudogene. The CDR3 consists of 15 residues. The CDR3, as DNA: TGTGCCAGCAGCAAAGAACGCAGGGGGCTGAATGTGCAGTACTTC. This codes for CASSKERRGLNVQYF.

This clonotype was detected only once. The J gene is TRBJ1-6, the V gene TRBV9; 7 positions match TRBD1. Germline V gene data show CDR1 as SGDLS and CDR2 as YYNGEE. V gave up 0 bases and J gave up 4 bases; unmatched junction bases: 4. The CDR3 runs to 16 residues. The CDR3 nucleotides read TGTGCCAGCAGCGTAGCCCCGACAGGGTATAATTCACCCCTCCACTTT. This gives the protein CASSVAPTGYNSPLHF.

There are a few counts of this clonotype. V and J are TRBV19 and TRBJ2-1, with 8 bases that match TRBD2. V trimming: 6 bases; J trimming: 4 bases; junction bases outside the gene matches: 2. Germline loops: CDR1 LNHDA, CDR2 SQIVND (reference sequence). The CDR3 spans 13 residues. CDR3 loop: CASSVAGYNEQFF. The CDR3 DNA is TGTGCCAGTAGCGTAGCGGGGTACAATGAGCAGTTCTTC.

The chain couples TRBV11-2 to TRBJ1-1; D gene uncertain. Trimming shortened V by 0 bases and J by 5 bases, and 7 bases separated the two germline ends. This CDR3 comprises 13 residues. Per the germline V gene, CDR1 is SGHAT and CDR2 is FQNNGV. CDR3 amino acids: CASSLERGTEAFF. CDR3 nucleotides: TGTGCCAGCAGCTTAGAACGAGGGACTGAAGCTTTCTTT.

This chain links TRBV11-3 with TRBJ2-5; 9 bases match TRBD1. V trimming: 5 bases; J trimming: 1 base; junction bases outside the gene matches: 11. This CDR3 spans 17 amino acids. Germline CDR1 SGHNT, CDR2 YENEEA. CDR3 amino acids: CASSPRDRAAGQETQYF. As DNA, the CDR3 is TGTGCCAGCAGCCCCCGGGACAGGGCGGCTGGCCAAGAGACCCAGTACTTC.

This clonotype was counted a single time. No DNA is shown, since the ends of the CDR3 on it are uncertain; the CDR3 is the one TCRdb lists. The V gene is TRBV7-9, the J gene TRBJ2-3; the table's D call of TRBD1 was not tested on the DNA. A total of 17 residues make up the CDR3, ends included. The germline V gene has CDR1 SEHNR and CDR2 FQNEAQ (reference sequence). The CDR3 is CASSFGAGPASTDTQYF.

DNA of the CDR3: TGTGCCAGCAGTTTACCTGGCGGGCCGAGAGAGACCCAGTACTTC. It encodes CASSLPGGPRETQYF. The rearrangement joins TRBV12-3 or TRBV12-4 to TRBJ2-5; weak D call: TRBD2 (5 bases). The V end was cut by 2 bases, the J end by 4 bases, with 14 bases between. The CDR3 sequence is 15 residues long.

The CDR3 sequence is CSARDRENYGYTF. The CDR3 DNA reads TGCAGTGCTCGGGACAGGGAAAACTATGGCTACACCTTC. The chain employs TRBV20-1 and TRBJ1-2; 9 bases are a match to TRBD1. Per germline, CDR1 DFQATT and CDR2 SNEGSKA (reference sequence). Unmatched junction bases numbered 3, after V lost 5 bases and J lost 2 bases. CDR3 length: 13 residues.

CDR3 DNA sequence: TGTGCCAGCAGCTTAACGCGGGATTACACCGGGGAGCTGTTTTTT. Amino acid sequence: CASSLTRDYTGELFF. V usage is TRBV7-9 and J usage is TRBJ2-2; the D gene is possibly TRBD2 (6 bases). The CDR3 is made up of 15 amino acids. CDR1 is SEHNR, CDR2 FQNEAQ, per germline (reference sequence). V was cut by 2 bases and J by 3 bases, with 10 bases left in between.

This clonotype was recorded a few times. CDR3 sequence reads: CASSLSDTSPLHF. The DNA for the CDR3 is TGTGCCAGCAGCTTATCGGATACTTCACCCCTCCACTTT. This chain links TRBV5-6 with TRBJ1-6, with D unresolved. The V gene lost 2 bases and the J gene lost 9 bases, with 9 bases spanning the gap. Germline assignment: CDR1 SGHDT and CDR2 YYEEEE. The CDR3 consists of 13 residues.

This clonotype was picked up a small number of times. V usage is TRBV6-4 and J usage is TRBJ2-5, with D perhaps TRBD2 (6 bases). CDR3 size: 20 residues. Germline V gives CDR1 MRHNA, CDR2 SNTAGT. V lost 3 bases and J lost 0, with 26 bases in between. The CDR3 DNA sequence: TGTGCCAGCAGTGATTATACTCTAGCGACCTTCACGTTGAACCAAGAGACCCAGTACTTC. The encoded protein is CASSDYTLATFTLNQETQYF.

The chain couples TRBV4-1 to TRBJ2-5, with TRBD1 matching 7 bases. Trimming cost V 7 bases and J 1 base; bases outside gene matches: 9. Germline lookup yields CDR1 MGHRA and CDR2 YSYEKL. The CDR3 runs to 15 residues. For the CDR3, the DNA is TGCGCCAGCACCACAGGGGCGGAGCCCCAAGAGACCCAGTACTTC. The encoded protein is CASTTGAEPQETQYF.

The chain recombines TRBV7-9 with TRBJ2-1, with 7 positions matching TRBD2. Germline CDR1 reads SEHNR; CDR2 reads FQNEAQ (reference sequence). V dropped 2 bases and J dropped 6; count of bases not matched to a gene: 7. The CDR3 is made up of 15 amino acids. This CDR3 is CASSLSLAEPNEQFF. In DNA form, the CDR3 reads TGTGCCAGCAGCTTATCGCTAGCGGAGCCCAATGAGCAGTTCTTC.

The chain links TRBV20-1 to TRBJ1-3; the D is unclear. Trimming stripped 5 bases from V and 0 bases from J, with 8 bases between. CDR3 length: 13 amino acids. Germline-derived CDR1 and CDR2 are DFQATT and SNEGSKA (reference sequence). CDR3 DNA sequence: TGCAGTGCTGGCCGGAACTCTGGAAACACCATATATTTT. Translating gives CSAGRNSGNTIYF.

The chain has TRBV6-1 and TRBJ1-5, with TRBD1 as a possible D gene (5 bases). Germline V CDR1 and CDR2: MNHNS, SASEGT. The CDR3 is 15 amino acids. The ends were cut back, 5 bases at V and 3 bases at J, with 14 bases in the middle. CDR3 in amino acids: CASSRYQGNNQPQHF. The CDR3 DNA reads TGTGCCAGCAGTCGATACCAGGGTAACAATCAGCCCCAGCATTTT.

The rearrangement joins TRBV24-1 to TRBJ1-1; D uncertain. The CDR3 is made up of 12 amino acids. CDR1 and CDR2 from the germline V gene are KGHDR and SFDVKD. The V and J ends lost 2 bases and 2 bases respectively, with 2 bases between them. CDR3 nucleotides: TGTGCCACCAGTGATTCTAACACTGAAGCTTTCTTT. It yields the protein CATSDSNTEAFF.

This clonotype turned up a few times. V and J are TRBV6-1 and TRBJ1-2; no definite D call. V lost 4 bases and J 4 bases, leaving 10 bases between the germline ends. The CDR3 is 13 amino acids. Germline V lookup: CDR1 MNHNS, CDR2 SASEGT. The DNA of the CDR3 is TGTGCCAGCAGTGGACGGAGTCCCTATGGCTACACCTTC. It encodes CASSGRSPYGYTF.

The genes are TRBV7-2 and TRBJ2-1; TRBD2 might be the D (6 bases). V dropped 8 bases and J dropped 2 bases, with 13 bases sitting between them. This CDR3 contains 14 residues. From germline, CDR1 is SGHTA and CDR2 FQGNSA. CDR3 sequence (DNA): TGTGCCAGCTCGGATACGGGGGCCTACAATGAGCAGTTCTTC. This gives the protein CASSDTGAYNEQFF.